This passage covers 21 T cell receptor beta chains from one sample sequenced in a study of spatial heterogeneity in lung cancer. This sample's time point: sample taken at primary tumor resection. TCRdb re-derived calls from the 5' RACE reads in MiXCR, one entry per CDR3 protein. This table holds about 92,000 distinct CDR3 sequences, less than 15% found once. The specimen comprised PBMCs, sampled at surgery. The receptors here all came from a male donor with early-stage non-small cell lung cancer.

J is TRBJ1-1 and V is TRBV20-1; the D gene is possibly TRBD1 (6 bases). Germline CDR1 is DFQATT and CDR2 is SNEGSKA (reference sequence). Deletions cut 0 bases from V and 3 bases from J, with 11 bases between. The CDR3 extends over 14 amino acids. Here the CDR3 reads CSARDLGQYTEAFF. CDR3 sequence (DNA): TGCAGTGCTAGAGATCTAGGACAGTACACTGAAGCTTTCTTT.

This clonotype came up a few times. The chain employs TRBV7-2 and TRBJ1-2; D uncertain. CDR3 length equals 13 residues. Trimming took off 4 bases at V and 0 bases at J, with 6 bases between the two ends. The germline V gene encodes CDR1 SGHTA and CDR2 FQGNSA. The CDR3 sequence: CASSSGANYGYTF. The CDR3 DNA sequence: TGTGCCAGCAGCTCCGGGGCTAACTATGGCTACACCTTC.

This clonotype showed up just a few times. The chain uses TRBV18 and TRBJ2-3; TRBD1 might be the D (6 bases). Trimming took 4 bases from V and 2 from J, leaving 13 bases between them. The CDR3 is made up of 15 amino acids. Germline V gene lookup returns CDR1 KGHSH and CDR2 LQKENI. The CDR3 region has the DNA TGTGCCAGCTCACAACAGGGTGGTAACACAGATACGCAGTATTTT. As protein: CASSQQGGNTDTQYF.

This clonotype was seen a few times. CDR3 coding DNA: TGTGCCAGCAGCTCGAATGGGCACAATGAGCAGTTCTTC. The encoded protein is CASSSNGHNEQFF. The chain combines TRBV11-2 with TRBJ2-1; no definite D call. Per the germline V gene, CDR1 is SGHAT and CDR2 is FQNNGV. Trimming stripped 4 bases from V and 5 bases from J, with 9 bases between. The CDR3 is 13 residues long.

The table lists this clonotype with many counts. CDR3 bases: TGTGCCAGCAGTCCCGACCACAGTGCCCAAGAGACCCAGTACTTC. The encoded protein is CASSPDHSAQETQYF. V gene TRBV7-6 combines with J gene TRBJ2-5; no clear D gene. V was clipped by 6 bases and J by 1 base, with 15 bases between them. Germline loops: CDR1 SGHVS, CDR2 FNYEAQ. The CDR3 is made up of 15 amino acids.

In this sample, this clonotype turned up a few times. CDR3 bases: TGCAGTGCTAGCGGGACGGAACACACAGATACGCAGTATTTT. It specifies CSASGTEHTDTQYF. This chain joins TRBV20-1 and TRBJ2-3, with D perhaps being TRBD1 or TRBD2 (5 bases each). Germline V gene sequence: CDR1 DFQATT, CDR2 SNEGSKA (reference sequence). The V and J ends lost 3 bases and 2 bases respectively, with 12 bases between them. CDR3 length: 14 residues.

This clonotype appeared a few times. The chain joins TRBV28 to TRBJ2-2; 7 nucleotides line up with TRBD2. Looked up from germline, CDR1 is MDHEN and CDR2 is SYDVKM. The V segment lost 9 bases and the J segment 5 bases; nucleotides outside the gene matches: 12. The CDR3 sequence is 15 residues long. CDR3 sequence: CASTTTGAGTGELFF. DNA of the CDR3: TGTGCCAGTACCACCACTGGAGCGGGGACCGGGGAGCTGTTTTTT. Looking up the rest from reference TRBV28 and TRBJ2-2 gives the full variable domain: DVKVTQSSRYLVKRTGEKVFLECVQDMDHENMFWYRQDPGLGLRLIYFSYDVKMKEKGDIPEGYSVSREKKERFSLILESASTNQTSMYLCASTTTGAGTGELFFGEGSRLTVL.

The table lists this clonotype with many counts. V and J are TRBV10-3 and TRBJ2-7; D ambiguous. The germline CDR1 and CDR2 sequences are ENHRY and SYGVKD. V was shortened by 4 bases and J by 2 bases, with 9 bases between the two germline ends. The CDR3 runs to 13 residues. CDR3 DNA sequence: TGTGCCATCAGTGGTCAGGTTGCCTACGAGCAGTACTTC. Amino acid sequence: CAISGQVAYEQYF.

This clonotype was observed a handful of times. This sequence joins TRBV12-3 or TRBV12-4 and TRBJ1-1, with D perhaps matching TRBD1 (5 bases). This CDR3 has 14 residues. Deletions cut 4 bases from V and 1 base from J, with 10 bases between. DNA for the CDR3: TGTGCCAGCAGTTGGCAGGGACCGAACACTGAAGCTTTCTTT. The encoded protein is CASSWQGPNTEAFF.

This sequence joins TRBV6-2 or TRBV6-3 and TRBJ2-7; 7 bases line up with TRBD1. Germline CDR1 is MNHEY and CDR2 is SVGEGT. Trimming took 6 bases from V and 4 from J; bases not matched to a gene: 12. The CDR3 covers 15 residues. The CDR3 protein is CASSPGQLAVYEQYF. In DNA form, the CDR3 reads TGTGCCAGCAGCCCGGGACAGCTGGCCGTGTACGAGCAGTACTTC.

Only a few counts were recorded for this clonotype. The chain couples TRBV15 to TRBJ2-5; D gene ambiguous. V gave up 0 bases and J gave up 4 bases, with 15 bases separating them. The CDR3 totals 16 residues. Germline CDR1 LNHNV, CDR2 YYDKDF (reference sequence). The CDR3 DNA sequence: TGTGCCACCAGCAGAGATAAGACTCGAACCCTAGAGACCCAGTACTTC. Its translation: CATSRDKTRTLETQYF. Complete variable domain (other parts from reference TRBV15 and TRBJ2-5): DAMVIQNPRYQVTQFGKPVTLSCSQTLNHNVMYWYQQKSSQAPKLLFHYYDKDFNNEADTPDNFQSRRPNTSFCFLDIRSPGLGDTAMYLCATSRDKTRTLETQYFGPGTRLLVL.

This clonotype was detected only a few times. This chain connects TRBV6-6 to TRBJ1-5; 10 bases line up with TRBD1. V shed 2 bases and J 5 bases; nucleotides not matched to a gene: 3. This CDR3 spans 15 amino acids. The germline CDR1 and CDR2 sequences are MNHNY and SVGAGI (reference sequence). CDR3 sequence reads: CASSYDRGHDQPQHF. Here the CDR3 DNA reads TGTGCCAGCAGTTACGACAGGGGGCATGATCAGCCCCAGCATTTT.

This clonotype was recorded many times. The CDR3 region is CASSEAMAGAETQYF. In DNA, the CDR3 is TGTGCCAGCAGTGAAGCAATGGCGGGAGCAGAGACCCAGTACTTC. The genes are TRBV6-1 and TRBJ2-5; 7 bases map to TRBD2. The CDR3 sequence is 15 residues long. J lost 4 bases, V lost 0 bases, and 5 bases had no gene match. Germline V gene lookup returns CDR1 MNHNS and CDR2 SASEGT.

Only a few counts were recorded for this clonotype. The rearrangement uses TRBV7-2 and TRBJ1-4, with 8 nucleotides matching TRBD1. CDR1 and CDR2 from the germline V gene are SGHTA and FQGNSA. Trimming at V came to 7 bases and at J to 8 bases, leaving 6 bases not matched to a gene. The CDR3 totals 13 residues. The CDR3 nucleotides read TGTGCCAGCACCAGGGACAGGAGGGAAAAACTGTTTTTT. It encodes CASTRDRREKLFF. The whole variable domain, remainder taken from reference TRBV7-2 and TRBJ1-4, is GAGVSQSPSNKVTEKGKDVELRCDPISGHTALYWYRQSLGQGLEFLIYFQGNSAPDKSGLPSDRFSAERTGGSVSTLTIQRTQQEDSAVYLCASTRDRREKLFFGSGTQLSVL.

V usage is TRBV6-2 or TRBV6-3 and J usage is TRBJ2-5; 13 nucleotides align to TRBD2. Germline CDR1 reads MNHEY; CDR2 reads SVGEGT. The V segment lost 4 bases and the J segment 5 bases; nucleotides outside the gene matches: 4. The CDR3 sequence is 15 residues long. The CDR3 DNA is TGTGCCAGCAGTTGGACTAGCGGGAGTGGTGAGACCCAGTACTTC. This encodes CASSWTSGSGETQYF.

This chain uses TRBV14 with TRBJ2-7, with D uncertain. CDR1 and CDR2 (germline): SGHDN, FVKESK. The V gene lost 1 base and the J gene lost 2 bases, with 15 bases spanning the gap. CDR3 size: 16 residues. The CDR3 nucleotides read TGTGCCAGCAGCCAAGTAGGGCTTAGGAGCACCTACGAGCAGTACTTC. Translated: CASSQVGLRSTYEQYF.

Only a few counts were recorded for this clonotype. V is TRBV9 and J is TRBJ2-7; tentative D call: TRBD1 (6 bases). Germline CDR1 SGDLS, CDR2 YYNGEE. The ends were cut back, 3 bases at V and 3 bases at J, with 10 bases in the middle. There are 13 residues in the CDR3. CDR3 sequence reads: CASSGLRGYEQYF. Here the CDR3 DNA reads TGTGCCAGCAGCGGACTCAGGGGCTACGAGCAGTACTTC. The variable domain in full, with the rest retrieved from reference TRBV9 and TRBJ2-7, is DSGVTQTPKHLITATGQRVTLRCSPRSGDLSVYWYQQSLDQGLQFLIQYYNGEERAKGNILERFSAQQFPDLHSELNLSSLELGDSALYFCASSGLRGYEQYFGPGTRLTVT.

This chain uses TRBV5-1 with TRBJ1-2; a weak D match, TRBD1 (6 bases). CDR3 length: 14 amino acids. Germline V lookup: CDR1 SGHRS, CDR2 YFSETQ. Trimming pared 0 bases from V and 11 bases from J, leaving 17 bases between. The CDR3 bases are TGCGCCAGCAGCTTGGCGGACAGCTATCGAGGTTACACCTTC. It specifies CASSLADSYRGYTF.

This clonotype was seen a few times. The CDR3 nucleotides read TGTGCCAGCAGTCCAGGGTTGAGCTCCTACAATGAGCAGTTCTTC. Its translation is CASSPGLSSYNEQFF. This chain uses TRBV6-5 with TRBJ2-1; D may be TRBD1 (5 bases). Germline CDR1 and CDR2: MNHEY and SVGAGI. V gave up 5 bases and J gave up 0 bases, with 11 bases separating them. The CDR3 spans 15 residues.

In this sample, this clonotype turned up once. J is TRBJ2-1 and V is TRBV30; perhaps TRBD2 as D (5 bases). Germline V gives CDR1 GTSNPN, CDR2 SVGIG (reference sequence). The CDR3 has 14 residues. V was pared by 0 bases and J by 3 bases, with 9 bases between. Here the CDR3 DNA reads TGTGCCTGGAGTGTTGGTGGGAGCTACAATGAGCAGTTCTTC. It yields the protein CAWSVGGSYNEQFF.

This clonotype appeared a few times. The rearrangement joins TRBV7-9 to TRBJ2-5; unclear D gene. The CDR3 spans 14 residues. The germline CDR1 and CDR2 sequences are SEHNR and FQNEAQ (reference sequence). Trimming left V 2 bases short and J 1 base short, with 8 bases between. The CDR3 sequence: CASSLMTVQETQYF. DNA for the CDR3: TGTGCCAGCAGCTTAATGACTGTCCAAGAGACCCAGTACTTC.